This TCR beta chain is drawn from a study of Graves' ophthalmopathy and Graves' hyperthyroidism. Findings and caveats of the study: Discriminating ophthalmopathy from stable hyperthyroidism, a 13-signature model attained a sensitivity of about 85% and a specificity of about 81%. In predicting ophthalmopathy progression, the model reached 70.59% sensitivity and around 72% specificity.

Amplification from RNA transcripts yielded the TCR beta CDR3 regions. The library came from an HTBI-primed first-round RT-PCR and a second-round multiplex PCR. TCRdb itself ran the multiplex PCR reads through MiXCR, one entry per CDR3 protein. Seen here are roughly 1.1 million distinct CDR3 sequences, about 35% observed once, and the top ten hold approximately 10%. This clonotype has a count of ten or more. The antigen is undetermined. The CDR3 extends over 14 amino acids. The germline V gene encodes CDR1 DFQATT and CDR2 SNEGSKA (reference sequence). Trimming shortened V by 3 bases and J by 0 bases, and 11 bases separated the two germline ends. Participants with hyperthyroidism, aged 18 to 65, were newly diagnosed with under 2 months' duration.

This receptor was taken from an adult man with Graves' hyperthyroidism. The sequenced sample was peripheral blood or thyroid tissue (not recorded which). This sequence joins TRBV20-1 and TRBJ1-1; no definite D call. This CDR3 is CSASYPPLNTEAFF. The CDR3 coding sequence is TGCAGTGCTAGCTATCCACCGTTGAACACTGAAGCTTTCTTT.